This TCR beta chain was found in a study of graft-versus-host responses after intestinal transplantation. Across the study: Grafts were multivisceral, liver-intestinal, or isolated intestinal. Induction with anti-thymocyte globulin, then tacrolimus and steroids for 2 to 3 years, was given to all recipients. Findings and limits, study-wide: Early after transplant, HvG declines were associated with peak levels of circulating GvH clones. Elevated graft-versus-host to host-versus-graft clonal ratios in allografts were recorded for patients with graft-donor T cell macrochimerism.

This CDR3 has 16 residues. Germline CDR1 is SGDLS and CDR2 is YYNGEE. Trimming at V came to 0 bases and at J to 2 bases, leaving 4 bases not matched to a gene. Clones were sequenced by immunoSEQ multiplex PCR, and TCRdb holds only the in-frame ones, with some missing. The table shows roughly 90,000 clones, with 90% to 95% occurring only once. A word on this clone: Its target is not known.

The specimen was unstimulated CD8+ T cells sorted from spleen or lymph node cells, collected before intestinal transplant. This receptor was obtained from a human donor who received an intestinal transplant. This chain connects TRBV9 to TRBJ2-1; the match to TRBD2 covers 8 bases. The CDR3 reads CASSVEGSGAYNEQFF. The DNA of the CDR3 is TGTGCCAGCAGCGTAGAAGGTAGCGGGGCCTACAATGAGCAGTTCTTC.